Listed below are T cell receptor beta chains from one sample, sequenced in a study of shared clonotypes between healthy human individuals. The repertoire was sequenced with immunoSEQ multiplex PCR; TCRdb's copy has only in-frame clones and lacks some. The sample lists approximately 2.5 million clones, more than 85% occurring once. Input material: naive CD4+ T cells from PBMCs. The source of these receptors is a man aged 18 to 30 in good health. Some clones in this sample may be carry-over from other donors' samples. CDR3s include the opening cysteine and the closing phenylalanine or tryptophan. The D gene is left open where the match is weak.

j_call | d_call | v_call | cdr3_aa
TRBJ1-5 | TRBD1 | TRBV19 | CASIRTGVGQPQHF
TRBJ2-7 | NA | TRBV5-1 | CASSYSYEQYF
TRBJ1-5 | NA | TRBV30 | CACLGNSKNQPQHF
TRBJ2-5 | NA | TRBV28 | CASSSGQEITTGGTQYF
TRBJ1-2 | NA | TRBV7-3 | CASSLTPRTGKGYTF
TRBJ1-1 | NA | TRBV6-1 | CASSETSF
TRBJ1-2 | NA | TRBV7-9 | CASSLVAGEGNYGYTF
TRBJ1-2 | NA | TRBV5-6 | CASRRENYGYTF
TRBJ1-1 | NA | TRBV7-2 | CASSPQRTLNTEAFF
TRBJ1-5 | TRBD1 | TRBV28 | CASSIHRPGTGEYIGNQPQHF
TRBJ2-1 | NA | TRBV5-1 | CASTLGSEYNEQFF
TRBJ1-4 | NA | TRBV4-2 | CASSQRGKTNEKLFF
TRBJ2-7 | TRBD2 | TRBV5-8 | CASSFKTSGGYEQYF
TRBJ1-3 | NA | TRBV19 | CASSTGPGNTIYF
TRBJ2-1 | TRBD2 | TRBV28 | CASSLTKTSLSYNEQFF
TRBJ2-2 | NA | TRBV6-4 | CASSPNTGELFF